These T cell receptor beta chains were read from a single sample in a study of T cells in Graves' hyperthyroidism and ophthalmopathy. Using its own MiXCR run on the multiplex PCR reads, TCRdb lists one record per CDR3 protein. The data show a few hundred thousand distinct CDR3 sequences, under 60% seen once. Specimen: peripheral blood or thyroid tissue (not recorded which). The source is an adult woman with Graves' disease, either hyperthyroidism or ophthalmopathy (not recorded which). Both conserved end residues are part of each CDR3. D genes are given only for firm matches. For some rows the clone size is stated as once, few or many, or as a class when expanded; others skip it.

TRBV7-9,-,-,TRBJ2-5,TGTGCCAGCAGCGGACCGGGGAGACGAGAGACCCAGTACTTC,CASSGPGRRETQYF
TRBV7-2,-,-,TRBJ1-1,TGTGCCAGCACATCAGGCACTGAAGCTTTCTTT,CASTSGTEAFF
TRBV10-1,-,-,TRBJ2-7,TGCGCCAGCTTTGGGGTCTACAATGAGCAGTACTTC,CASFGVYNEQYF
TRBV7-9,-,many,TRBJ1-2,TGTGCCAGCAGCTACCGATTTTCTGGGGGAGGTGGCTACACCTTC,CASSYRFSGGGGYTF
TRBV29-1,-,-,TRBJ2-5,TGCAGCGTTAACCAGGAGACCCAGTACTTC,CSVNQETQYF
TRBV20-1,-,-,TRBJ2-7,TGCAGTGCTAGGACAGGAAGTTCCCACGAGCAGTACTTC,CSARTGSSHEQYF
TRBV20-1,-,many,TRBJ1-1,TGCAGTGCTAGAGATACCGGTAGGAACACTGAAGCTTTCTTT,CSARDTGRNTEAFF
TRBV7-9,-,-,TRBJ1-1,TGTGCCAGCAGCTTAGGGGCAGGGGCCACCTCGGGAGCTTTCTTT,CASSLGAGATSGAFF
TRBV5-1,-,-,TRBJ1-1,TGCGCCAGCAGCTTGGGCGGGACCTCTGAAGCTTTCTTT,CASSLGGTSEAFF
TRBV5-1,-,many,TRBJ2-2,TGCGCCAGCACCCCCAGGGAGAACGGTAACACCGGGGAGCTGTTTTTT,CASTPRENGNTGELFF
TRBV6-5,TRBD2,many,TRBJ2-5,TGTGCCAGCAGGAGCGCTAGCGGGAGGGCCGGGGAGACCCAGTACTTC,CASRSASGRAGETQYF
TRBV5-8,TRBD2,many,TRBJ2-7,TGTGCCAGCAGCTTGGGGCGGGAGAAAGTGCAGTACTTC,CASSLGREKVQYF
TRBV29-1,TRBD1,-,TRBJ1-2,TGCAGCGTTGAAATAGGACAGGGGTTCGGCTACACCTTC,CSVEIGQGFGYTF
TRBV20-1,TRBD1,-,TRBJ2-5,TGCAGTGCTAGCAAGGCCGGGACAGGGCAGGAGACCCAGTACTTC,CSASKAGTGQETQYF
TRBV25-1,-,-,TRBJ1-1,TGTGCCAGCAGGTCGGGTATGGCTGAAGCTTTCTTT,CASRSGMAEAFF
TRBV5-1,-,many,TRBJ2-7,TGCGCCAGCAGCTTGGAACCTAGGGAGAGCTCCTACGAGCAGTACTTC,CASSLEPRESSYEQYF
TRBV20-1,TRBD2,-,TRBJ2-3,TGCAGTGCTAGAACCCTACAGGGACTAGCGGGAGCGGGAGATACGCAGTATTTT,CSARTLQGLAGAGDTQYF
TRBV29-1,-,many,TRBJ2-6,TGCAGCGTTGACCGCGGAGGGGGGTCAGGGGCCAACGTCCTGACTTTC,CSVDRGGGSGANVLTF
TRBV2,TRBD2,-,TRBJ2-2,TGTGCCAGCCCTAGCGGGAGTGTTAACACCGGGGAGCCGTTTTTT,CASPSGSVNTGEPFF
TRBV7-2,-,-,TRBJ1-6,TGTGCCAGCAGAGATCTAAACCTCCGAGGTTCACCCCTCCACTTT,CASRDLNLRGSPLHF
TRBV12-3/TRBV12-4,-,-,TRBJ1-2,TGTGCCAGCAGGGGACCAGGGGTCGTGGGCTACACCTTC,CASRGPGVVGYTF
TRBV4-1,TRBD1,many,TRBJ1-5,TGCGCCAGCAGGATAAGGGACAGCTATAGCAATCAGCCCCAGCATTTT,CASRIRDSYSNQPQHF
TRBV10-3,-,-,TRBJ1-5,TGTGCCATCAGTGTAGAAGGGGTGGGTCAGCCCCAGCATTTT,CAISVEGVGQPQHF
TRBV20-1,-,many,TRBJ2-5,TGCAGTGCTAGAAAGGGAGAGACCCAGTACTTC,CSARKGETQYF
TRBV7-2,TRBD1,-,TRBJ1-5,TGTGCCAGCTCTACAGGGGGCCTTGGGAGCAATCAGCCCCAGCATTTT,CASSTGGLGSNQPQHF
TRBV2,TRBD2,-,TRBJ2-7,TGTGCCAGCAGTGTACGGGGGGTAAATGAGCAGTACTTC,CASSVRGVNEQYF
TRBV28,-,few,TRBJ1-3,TGTGCCAGCAGTTTCACCGGGACCTCTGGAAACACCATATATTTT,CASSFTGTSGNTIYF
TRBV20-1,TRBD1,many,TRBJ1-5,TGCAGTGCAACGGGGGACAGAGATCAGCCCCAGCATTTT,CSATGDRDQPQHF
TRBV20-1,-,many,TRBJ1-6,TGCAGTGCTAGAGGGACAGCAACATATTCACCCCTCCACTTT,CSARGTATYSPLHF
TRBV10-2,-,many,TRBJ1-1,TGCGCCAGCAGTGAGCTTAACACTGAAGCTTTCTTT,CASSELNTEAFF
TRBV7-8,-,many,TRBJ1-2,TGTGCCAGCAGCTTAGCGAGGGGGTATGGCTACACCTTC,CASSLARGYGYTF
TRBV2,-,-,TRBJ2-2,TGTGCCAGCAGCCTACAGGGAACCGGGGAGCTGTCTTGG,CASSLQGTGELSW
TRBV10-3,-,-,TRBJ2-5,TGTGCCATCAGTGAGGAGGGGGTCAAGGGGACCCAGTACTTC,CAISEEGVKGTQYF
TRBV6-2/TRBV6-3,TRBD2,many,TRBJ2-7,TGTGCCAGCAGTTACCGCCAGAGCGGGAATGAGCAGTACTTC,CASSYRQSGNEQYF
TRBV6-1,-,-,TRBJ2-7,TGTGCCAGCAGTGTTACAAGGGCGCCGACCTACGAGCAGTACTTC,CASSVTRAPTYEQYF
TRBV25-1,-,-,TRBJ2-5,TGTGCCAGCAGTGAATATAATGAAACGAGGCGGAGACCTCCCGGAGACCAAGAGACCCAGTACTTC,CASSEYNETRRRPPGDQETQYF
TRBV7-2,-,-,TRBJ1-4,TGTGCCAGCAGCCCCGGACAGACCTCCTCGGAAAAACTGTTTTTT,CASSPGQTSSEKLFF
TRBV28,TRBD1,few,TRBJ1-6,TGTGCCAGCAGTTTCCGGGACAGGGAAAATTCACCCCTCCACTTT,CASSFRDRENSPLHF
TRBV20-1,-,-,TRBJ1-1,TGCAGTGCTCAGATTGAAGCTTTCTTT,CSAQIEAFF
TRBV19,TRBD1,-,TRBJ1-5,TGTGCCAGTAGTGCGGACAGGGGGTCGGAGACCCAGCATTTT,CASSADRGSETQHF
TRBV20-1,-,-,TRBJ1-2,TGCAGTGCTTCCGTTGGGTCTGGGGGAAACACCTTC,CSASVGSGGNTF
TRBV15,-,many,TRBJ1-1,TGTGCCACCAGCAGAGGGGCGGGGGGGAACACTGAAGCTTTCTTT,CATSRGAGGNTEAFF
TRBV7-2,-,-,TRBJ1-2,TGTGCCAGCAGCTTTGGGGGGACGGTAGTTGGCTACACCTTC,CASSFGGTVVGYTF
TRBV29-1,-,many,TRBJ2-5,TGCAGCGCCTCCTGGGGGCAGCGGTCGGAGACCCAGTACTTC,CSASWGQRSETQYF
TRBV10-3,-,-,TRBJ1-2,TGCGCCATCATGCCCGGGACGAACTATGGCTACACCTTC,CAIMPGTNYGYTF
TRBV20-1,TRBD2,-,TRBJ2-7,TGCAGTGCTAGAGAGGCTAGCGGAGGTTCCTACGAGCAGTACTTC,CSAREASGGSYEQYF
TRBV7-2,TRBD1,few,TRBJ2-5,TGTGCCAGCAGCTTCGGGACAGCAGGGGAGACCCAGTACTTC,CASSFGTAGETQYF
TRBV7-9,-,-,TRBJ1-5,TGTGCCAGCAGCTCGGGGGGGGGGGGCAATCAGCCCCAGCATTTT,CASSSGGGGNQPQHF
TRBV4-1,TRBD1,many,TRBJ1-4,TGCGCCAGCAGAAGGACAGGAACTAATGAAAAACTGTTTTTT,CASRRTGTNEKLFF
TRBV24-1,-,few,TRBJ2-7,TGTGCCCCCAGGGTCGGGTACGAGCAGTACTTC,CAPRVGYEQYF
TRBV28,-,few,TRBJ2-7,TGTGCCAGCAGTTTCCCCAGCAGGGACACCTACGAGCAGTACTTC,CASSFPSRDTYEQYF
TRBV11-2,-,once,TRBJ1-3,TGTGCCAGCAGCCAAGGCCCATTGATAAAACAAGCGAGCTCTGGAAACACCATATATTTT,CASSQGPLIKQASSGNTIYF
TRBV10-3,TRBD2,-,TRBJ2-2,TGTGCCATCAACACTAGCGGGGCCGGGGAGCTGTTTTTT,CAINTSGAGELFF
TRBV10-1,-,-,TRBJ2-2,TGCGCCAGCACCGACAGGAACACCGGGGAGCTGTTTTTT,CASTDRNTGELFF
TRBV7-2,TRBD1,many,TRBJ1-2,TGTGCCAGCAGCCCGGAACCAACAGGGGTGGGGGAAGGCTACACCTTC,CASSPEPTGVGEGYTF
TRBV10-2,-,many,TRBJ1-2,TGCGCCAGCAGTGCCAGGGGCGCCTATGGCTACACCTTC,CASSARGAYGYTF
TRBV10-3,TRBD1,-,TRBJ2-7,TGTGCCAGTGGGGACAGGACCCTCTCCTACGAGCAGTACTTC,CASGDRTLSYEQYF